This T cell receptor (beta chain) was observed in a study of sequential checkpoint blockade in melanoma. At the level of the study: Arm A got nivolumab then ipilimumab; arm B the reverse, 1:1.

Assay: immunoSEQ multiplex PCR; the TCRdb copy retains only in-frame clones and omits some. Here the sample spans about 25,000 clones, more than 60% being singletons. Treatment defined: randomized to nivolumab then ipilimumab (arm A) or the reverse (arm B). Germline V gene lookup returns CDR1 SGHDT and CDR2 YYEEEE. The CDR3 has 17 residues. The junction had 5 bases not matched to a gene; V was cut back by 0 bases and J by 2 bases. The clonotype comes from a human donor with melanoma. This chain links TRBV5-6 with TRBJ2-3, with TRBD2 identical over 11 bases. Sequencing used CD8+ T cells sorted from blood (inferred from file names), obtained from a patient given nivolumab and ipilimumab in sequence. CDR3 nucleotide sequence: TGTGCCAGCAGCTTGGGTAGCGGGGGGGGATACACAGATACGCAGTATTTT. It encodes CASSLGSGGGYTDTQYF.